Presented here are 30 T cell receptor beta chains from one specimen sequenced in a study of blood T cell repertoires in COVID-19. Clones were sequenced by immunoSEQ multiplex PCR, and TCRdb holds only the in-frame ones, with some missing. The sample shows 180,000 or so clones, 80% to 90% of them seen only once. Sequenced: peripheral blood. These TCRs come from a man between 60 and 75 years old with acute or convalescent COVID-19.

The chain joins TRBV5-1 to TRBJ2-1; 9 bases align to TRBD2. CDR3 length: 14 residues. Per the germline V gene, CDR1 is SGHRS and CDR2 is YFSETQ. Germline trimming cut 7 bases from V and 6 bases from J; bases unmatched to any gene: 8. The CDR3 region has the DNA TGCGCCAGCGGTCACCGACTAGCGGCCAATGAGCAGTTCTTC. Translating gives CASGHRLAANEQFF. The full variable domain, its missing parts supplied by reference TRBV5-1 and TRBJ2-1, is KAGVTQTPRYLIKTRGQQVTLSCSPISGHRSVSWYQQTPGQGLQFLFEYFSETQRNKGNFPGRFSGRQFSNSRSEMNVSTLELGDSALYLCASGHRLAANEQFFGPGTRLTVL.

Here the CDR3 reads CAWRGGSNYGYTF. The CDR3 DNA is TGTGCCTGGAGAGGGGGTTCTAACTATGGCTACACCTTC. This sequence joins TRBV30 and TRBJ1-2; D might be TRBD1 (6 bases). The germline gives CDR1 GTSNPN, CDR2 SVGIG (reference sequence). This CDR3 is built from 13 residues. V lost 3 bases and J lost 0, with 8 bases in between.

Note on this clone: The same CDR3 also results from other DNA sequences found in this sample. This chain connects TRBV7-3 to TRBJ1-1; no reliable D call. CDR1 and CDR2 (germline): SGHTA, FQGTGA. V was trimmed by 3 bases and J by 0 bases, leaving 5 bases between them. The CDR3 runs 13 residues. The CDR3 region is CASSLQVNTEAFF. CDR3 coding DNA: TGTGCCAGCAGCTTGCAGGTGAACACTGAAGCTTTCTTT.

This chain joins TRBV27 and TRBJ2-5; perhaps TRBD2 as D (5 bases). Germline V lookup: CDR1 MNHEY, CDR2 SMNVEV (reference sequence). Trimming pared 0 bases from V and 5 bases from J, leaving 7 bases between. This CDR3 comprises 13 residues. The CDR3 sequence is CASSLSRVETQYF. The CDR3 coding sequence is TGTGCCAGCAGTTTATCGAGGGTGGAGACCCAGTACTTC.

The chain uses TRBV4-1 and TRBJ2-7; 9 bases align to TRBD2. The CDR3 has 15 amino acids. Germline V gives CDR1 MGHRA, CDR2 YSYEKL. V lost 0 bases to trimming and J lost 6 bases; unmatched junction nucleotides: 6. CDR3 coding DNA: TGCGCCAGCAGCCAAGACGCTAGCGGGATTCGCGAGCAGTACTTC. Translated, it gives CASSQDASGIREQYF.

This clone occurred once. This chain links TRBV2 with TRBJ1-1; tentative D call: TRBD1 (6 bases). This CDR3 is built from 13 residues. Germline assignment: CDR1 SNHLY and CDR2 FYNNEI. Trimming cost V 8 bases and J 1 base, with 11 bases left between them. The CDR3 DNA is TGTGCCAGCCTACAGGGTTGGAACACTGAAGCTTTCTTT. Its protein product is CASLQGWNTEAFF.

The chain combines TRBV12-3 or TRBV12-4 with TRBJ1-1; 8 positions agree with TRBD1. CDR3 length equals 13 residues. V lost 0 bases and J lost 11; bases outside the gene matches: 5. The DNA for the CDR3 is TGTGCCAGCAGTTTAGCCGTTGACAGGGGTGCTTTCTTT. Encoded protein: CASSLAVDRGAFF.

The chain combines TRBV28 with TRBJ2-5; 13 nucleotides agree with TRBD2. V dropped 4 bases and J dropped 4; count of bases not matched to a gene: 12. The CDR3 totals 18 residues. Germline values: CDR1 MDHEN, CDR2 SYDVKM. CDR3 nucleotide sequence: TGTGCCAGCAGTTCCCACCCAGGACTAGCGGGAGTTCGAGAGACCCAGTACTTC. Its protein is CASSSHPGLAGVRETQYF.

V is TRBV18 and J is TRBJ2-3; no reliable D call. The CDR3 spans 15 residues. Germline V gene data show CDR1 as KGHSH and CDR2 as LQKENI. V was pared by 1 base and J by 1 base, with 9 bases between. As DNA, the CDR3 is TGTGCCAGCTCACCACTTCAAGCGCGCACAGATACGCAGTATTTT. Protein product: CASSPLQARTDTQYF.

The chain combines TRBV4-2 with TRBJ1-4; a weak D match, TRBD1 (6 bases). This CDR3 is 15 amino acids long. Germline CDR1 is LGHNA and CDR2 is YNFKEQ. Trimming pared 0 bases from V and 5 bases from J, leaving 10 bases between. The DNA of the CDR3 is TGTGCCAGCAGCCAAGAATTGAGGGGGAATGAAAAACTGTTTTTT. Its translation is CASSQELRGNEKLFF.

The V call is TRBV19, the J call TRBJ1-1; weak D call: TRBD1 (5 bases). Germline CDR1 LNHDA, CDR2 SQIVND (reference sequence). This CDR3 has 14 amino acids. V was cut by 7 bases and J by 7 bases, with 19 bases left in between. The CDR3 DNA sequence: TGTGCCAGTATTGGGTACCAGGGTGGGAATGAAGCTTTCTTT. Translation gives CASIGYQGGNEAFF.

This chain connects TRBV19 to TRBJ2-1; no clear D gene. Per the germline V gene, CDR1 is LNHDA and CDR2 is SQIVND (reference sequence). Trimming stripped 4 bases from V and 2 bases from J, with 12 bases between. This CDR3 contains 15 residues. The CDR3 sequence is CASSTGARTYNEQFF. In DNA form, the CDR3 reads TGTGCCAGTAGTACCGGCGCGCGGACCTACAATGAGCAGTTCTTC.

V gene TRBV9 combines with J gene TRBJ2-3; no firm D call. Germline values: CDR1 SGDLS, CDR2 YYNGEE. V was clipped by 3 bases and J by 6 bases, with 11 bases between them. This CDR3 contains 13 residues. CDR3 in amino acids: CASSAVPLDTQYF. For the CDR3, the DNA is TGTGCCAGCAGCGCCGTTCCGTTGGATACGCAGTATTTT.

The chain is built from TRBV7-9 and TRBJ1-2, with 9 bases that match TRBD1. The ends lost 4 bases at V and 10 bases at J; junction bases unmatched: 7. CDR3 length: 13 amino acids. The germline CDR1 and CDR2 sequences are SEHNR and FQNEAQ (reference sequence). CDR3 loop: CASSSDRGVDYTF. The CDR3 coding sequence is TGTGCCAGCAGCTCGGACAGGGGCGTTGACTACACCTTC.

The rearrangement links TRBV27 to TRBJ2-1, with TRBD2 identical over 10 bases. V dropped 3 bases and J dropped 0; count of bases not matched to a gene: 5. CDR1 is MNHEY and CDR2 is SMNVEV in the germline V gene (reference sequence). The length of the CDR3 is 17 residues. The CDR3 protein is CASSFPSGRGSYNEQFF. The CDR3, as DNA: TGTGCCAGCAGTTTCCCTAGCGGGAGAGGCTCCTACAATGAGCAGTTCTTC.

The rearrangement links TRBV5-1 to TRBJ1-5, with 7 bases that match TRBD1. V lost 4 bases to trimming and J lost 4 bases; unmatched junction nucleotides: 11. Germline lookup yields CDR1 SGHRS and CDR2 YFSETQ. This CDR3 spans 16 amino acids. CDR3 bases: TGCGCCAGCAGCCCCGGTGGGACAGCTACTAATCAGCCCCAGCATTTT. Translating it yields CASSPGGTATNQPQHF.

CDR3 protein: CASSLAYGAYSYEQYF. The CDR3 nucleotides are TGTGCCAGCAGCTTAGCCTATGGGGCCTACTCCTACGAGCAGTACTTC. This chain connects TRBV11-2 to TRBJ2-7; a weak D match, TRBD1 (5 bases). Between the trimmed V and J ends, which lost 1 base and 0 bases, there was a span of 13 bases. Germline CDR1 and CDR2: SGHAT and FQNNGV. CDR3 size: 16 residues.

The V gene is TRBV10-3, the J gene TRBJ2-7; TRBD1 agrees at 8 bases. The CDR3 totals 14 residues. CDR1 is ENHRY, CDR2 SYGVKD, per germline. The V gene end was trimmed by 0 bases and the J gene end by 6 bases; junction bases not matched to a gene: 4. The CDR3 loop is CAISESLDRGEQYF. The DNA of the CDR3 is TGTGCCATCAGTGAGTCCTTAGACAGGGGCGAGCAGTACTTC.

The chain is built from TRBV28 and TRBJ1-6; TRBD1 agrees at 9 bases. The ends lost 3 bases at V and 9 bases at J; junction bases unmatched: 6. The CDR3 is made up of 15 amino acids. Per germline, CDR1 MDHEN and CDR2 SYDVKM. The chain's CDR3 is CASSLPDRGASPLHF. The CDR3 region has the DNA TGTGCCAGCAGTTTGCCCGACAGGGGGGCTTCACCCCTCCACTTT.

The chain uses TRBV11-2 and TRBJ2-2; TRBD2 aligns across 10 bases. This CDR3 is 15 amino acids long. In germline, CDR1 is SGHAT, CDR2 FQNNGV. V was clipped by 6 bases and J by 1 base; unmatched bases: 2. The CDR3 reads CASRRTSGNTGELFF. DNA of the CDR3: TGTGCCAGCAGGCGGACTAGCGGGAACACCGGGGAGCTGTTTTTT.

This clone is a singleton in its sample. This rearrangement joins TRBV30 to TRBJ1-2; 7 bases agree with TRBD1. Per germline, CDR1 GTSNPN and CDR2 SVGIG (reference sequence). Germline trimming cut 2 bases from V and 6 bases from J; bases unmatched to any gene: 3. The CDR3 consists of 12 residues. DNA for the CDR3: TGTGCCTGGAGTCAGGGGGGCGATGGCTACACCTTC. Residues: CAWSQGGDGYTF.

This chain uses TRBV2 with TRBJ1-5; TRBD1 matches 8 bases. CDR1 is SNHLY, CDR2 FYNNEI, per germline. The CDR3 contains 15 residues. Losses at the gene ends were 6 bases for V and 5 bases for J; bases not matched to a gene: 9. This CDR3 is CASSARDRYDQPQHF. The CDR3 nucleotides are TGTGCCAGCAGCGCCCGGGACAGGTATGATCAGCCCCAGCATTTT.

The rearrangement links TRBV29-1 to TRBJ2-2, with 10 bases that match TRBD2. Germline assignment: CDR1 SQVTM and CDR2 ANQGSEA. The junction had 8 bases not matched to a gene; V was cut back by 4 bases and J by 6 bases. The CDR3 runs 15 residues. In nucleotides, the CDR3 is TGCAGCGTTGGGGGAAGCGGGAGGGCCCCCGGGGAGCTGTTTTTT. As protein: CSVGGSGRAPGELFF.

The gene calls are TRBV28 and TRBJ1-6; 7 bases are shared with TRBD1. Losses at the gene ends were 4 bases for V and 5 bases for J; bases not matched to a gene: 2. The CDR3 loop spans 14 amino acids. Germline-derived CDR1 and CDR2 are MDHEN and SYDVKM. The DNA of the CDR3 is TGTGCCAGCAGTTCAGGGACAGATAATTCACCCCTCCACTTT. It yields the protein CASSSGTDNSPLHF.

The chain employs TRBV4-2 and TRBJ2-1, with D unresolved. Germline V CDR1 and CDR2: LGHNA, YNFKEQ. V was trimmed by 0 bases and J by 4 bases, leaving 10 bases between them. This CDR3 comprises 15 residues. The CDR3 DNA follows: TGTGCCAGCAGCCAAGAGATCAAGCTTTACAATGAGCAGTTCTTC. Protein: CASSQEIKLYNEQFF.

V gene TRBV25-1 combines with J gene TRBJ1-1, with 9 nucleotides matching TRBD1. The CDR3 is 16 amino acids. V was pared by 3 bases and J by 4 bases, with 9 bases of the junction left unmatched. The V gene's germline CDR1 is MGHDK and CDR2 SYGVNS. The CDR3 is CASSDSGTGRGTEAFF. CDR3 bases: TGTGCCAGCAGTGACTCCGGGACAGGGAGAGGCACTGAAGCTTTCTTT.

The chain carries TRBV27 and TRBJ1-1; perhaps TRBD1 as D (5 bases). The CDR3 is 13 amino acids. The V end was cut by 3 bases, the J end by 3 bases, with 8 bases between. Looked up from germline, CDR1 is MNHEY and CDR2 is SMNVEV (reference sequence). The CDR3 DNA reads as TGTGCCAGCAGTTTCAGGGTAGACACTGAAGCTTTCTTT. Translated: CASSFRVDTEAFF.

The V and J genes are TRBV4-1 and TRBJ2-7, with D maybe TRBD2 (6 bases). Germline V lookup: CDR1 MGHRA, CDR2 YSYEKL. V lost 4 bases to trimming and J lost 4 bases, with 14 bases between them. The CDR3 runs to 14 residues. This CDR3 reads CASSLEEGGYEQYF. DNA of the CDR3: TGCGCCAGCAGCCTAGAGGAGGGAGGTTACGAGCAGTACTTC.

The rearrangement joins TRBV5-5 to TRBJ1-2, with TRBD1 matching over 9 bases. CDR1 is SGHKS and CDR2 is YYEKEE in the germline V gene (reference sequence). There are 17 residues in the CDR3. Trimming removed 4 bases from V and 0 bases from J; junction bases left unmatched: 10. As DNA, the CDR3 is TGTGCCAGCAGCAGGGGACAGGGACCTAAAGCTAACTATGGCTACACCTTC. Its translation: CASSRGQGPKANYGYTF.

The J gene is TRBJ2-7, the V gene TRBV3-1 (or the pseudogene TRBV3-2), with TRBD1 matching over 7 bases. The length of the CDR3 is 16 residues. The V segment lost 4 bases and the J segment 5 bases; nucleotides outside the gene matches: 14. Germline CDR1 LGHDT, CDR2 YNNKEL (reference sequence). Here the CDR3 reads CASSPTGQPTVNEQYF. CDR3 coding DNA: TGTGCCAGCAGCCCCACGGGACAGCCTACGGTGAACGAGCAGTACTTC.